The 5 T cell receptor beta chains below were found in one sample sequenced in a study of blood T cell repertoires in COVID-19. The protocol was immunoSEQ multiplex PCR, while the TCRdb copy is restricted to in-frame clones and leaves out a portion. The table includes roughly 240,000 clones, 80% to 90% detected once. Material for sequencing was peripheral blood. Receptor source: a woman aged 70-85 years with acute or convalescent COVID-19.

The genes are TRBV10-1 and TRBJ2-3, with TRBD2 matching 8 bases. From germline, CDR1 is WNHNN and CDR2 SYGVQD (reference sequence). The CDR3 has 15 residues. J was trimmed by 1 base and V by 4 bases; bases with no gene match: 4. CDR3 DNA sequence: TGCGCCAGCAGTGGAGGTAGCGGGGGCACAGATACGCAGTATTTT. It is translated as CASSGGSGGTDTQYF.

The chain couples TRBV11-3 to TRBJ2-2; D remains ambiguous. CDR1 and CDR2 (germline): SGHNT, YENEEA. The CDR3 sequence is 14 residues long. Between the trimmed V and J ends, which lost 3 bases and 0 bases, there was a span of 5 bases. This CDR3 is CASSFTANTGELFF. The CDR3 region has the DNA TGTGCCAGCAGCTTTACAGCGAACACCGGGGAGCTGTTTTTT.

The chain combines TRBV10-1 with TRBJ1-3; tentatively, D is TRBD1 (6 bases). The V end lost 6 bases, the J end lost 2 bases, and 14 bases lay between the germline ends. The CDR3 spans 15 residues. CDR1 and CDR2 from the germline V gene are WNHNN and SYGVQD (reference sequence). The CDR3 nucleotides are TGCGCCAGCAGGAACAGGGCCACCCCTGGAAACACCATATATTTT. Translation gives CASRNRATPGNTIYF.

The rearrangement joins TRBV19 to TRBJ1-5; D perhaps matches TRBD1 (6 bases). The CDR3 spans 14 residues. The V gene's germline CDR1 is LNHDA and CDR2 SQIVND (reference sequence). Between the trimmed V and J ends, which lost 8 bases and 0 bases, there was a span of 11 bases. CDR3 DNA sequence: TGTGCCAGTGAACTACAGGGTAGCAATCAGCCCCAGCATTTT. Its protein product is CASELQGSNQPQHF.

This clone was detected once. The chain employs TRBV6-6 and TRBJ2-1, with D perhaps TRBD2 (5 bases). This CDR3 has 12 amino acids. Trimming left V 6 bases short and J 9 bases short, with 12 bases between. CDR1 and CDR2 from the germline V gene are MNHNY and SVGAGI (reference sequence). CDR3 in DNA: TGTGCCAGCAGAACTGGACGGGGTGAGCAGTTCTTC. Protein: CASRTGRGEQFF.